Following are 19 T cell receptor beta chains from one sample sequenced in a study of CD8+ T cells in alopecia areata. Treatment specified: oral pan-JAK inhibitor, 5-10 mg twice daily. RNA, once extracted, was reverse transcribed into cDNA for use as the sequencing template. Repertoires were generated with immunoSEQ multiplex PCR, while TCRdb's copy carries only in-frame clones and drops some. The table records fewer than 200,000 clones, approximately 60% of them present only once. This specimen consisted of CD4+ T cells sorted from blood, obtained at week 24, from a patient treated with tofacitinib. These TCRs come from a human donor with alopecia areata.

V gene TRBV9 combines with J gene TRBJ1-2, with unresolved D. The V gene lost 3 bases and the J gene lost 4 bases, with 19 bases spanning the gap. CDR1 and CDR2 (germline): SGDLS, YYNGEE. The CDR3 runs 16 residues. CDR3 protein: CASSASASPRGYGYTF. The DNA of the CDR3 is TGTGCCAGCAGCGCCAGTGCTAGTCCCCGGGGCTATGGCTACACCTTC.

This clone was seen a few times. The chain couples TRBV28 to TRBJ2-1; perhaps TRBD2 as D (6 bases). V lost 7 bases, J lost 4 bases, and 11 bases lay in between. The germline gives CDR1 MDHEN, CDR2 SYDVKM. The CDR3 length is 13 residues. In DNA form, the CDR3 reads TGTGCCAGCATGTGGGGGACTTACAATGAGCAGTTCTTC. Protein product: CASMWGTYNEQFF.

In its sample, this clone was seen a few times. This chain uses TRBV7-9 with TRBJ2-3; D unclear. Looked up from germline, CDR1 is SEHNR and CDR2 is FQNEAQ (reference sequence). Between the trimmed V and J ends, which lost 1 base and 0 bases, there was a span of 8 bases. The CDR3 is made up of 15 amino acids. DNA of the CDR3: TGTGCCAGCAGCTTAGGTTTAACTAGCACAGATACGCAGTATTTT. Its protein product is CASSLGLTSTDTQYF.

This clone has more than one count but fewer than ten. The rearrangement joins TRBV25-1 to TRBJ1-1; D is unresolved. Trimming shortened V by 3 bases and J by 4 bases, and 18 bases separated the two germline ends. The CDR3 runs to 16 residues. CDR1 and CDR2 (germline): MGHDK, SYGVNS. The CDR3 is CASSDSSIARGTEAFF. In DNA, the CDR3 is TGTGCCAGCAGTGACTCGAGTATAGCCCGGGGCACTGAAGCTTTCTTT.

The chain combines TRBV5-1 with TRBJ2-2, with D unresolved. The CDR3 consists of 15 residues. Trimming stripped 2 bases from V and 6 bases from J, with 14 bases between. CDR1 SGHRS and CDR2 YFSETQ come from the germline V gene. CDR3 residues: CASSFLERVAGELFF. The CDR3 bases are TGCGCCAGCAGCTTTCTAGAACGTGTGGCCGGGGAGCTGTTTTTT. The full variable domain, its missing parts supplied by reference TRBV5-1 and TRBJ2-2, is KAGVTQTPRYLIKTRGQQVTLSCSPISGHRSVSWYQQTPGQGLQFLFEYFSETQRNKGNFPGRFSGRQFSNSRSEMNVSTLELGDSALYLCASSFLERVAGELFFGEGSRLTVL.

The V call is TRBV25-1, the J call TRBJ2-3; possibly TRBD2 for D (6 bases). The CDR3 is made up of 14 amino acids. Trimming took 5 bases from V and 0 from J, leaving 9 bases between them. Per germline, CDR1 MGHDK and CDR2 SYGVNS. As DNA, the CDR3 is TGTGCCAGCAGTTTAGGAGGGAGCACAGATACGCAGTATTTT. This codes for CASSLGGSTDTQYF.

The chain recombines TRBV5-1 with TRBJ2-1; D tentatively reads TRBD1 or TRBD2 (5 bases each). The V end was cut by 4 bases, the J end by 2 bases, with 10 bases between. This CDR3 region has 14 residues. CDR1 and CDR2 (germline): SGHRS, YFSETQ. The CDR3 sequence: CASSPGTAYNEQFF. CDR3 DNA: TGCGCCAGCAGCCCCGGGACGGCCTACAATGAGCAGTTCTTC.

This clone was seen just once. The chain recombines TRBV5-1 with TRBJ2-5, with no clear D. V was cut by 5 bases and J by 3 bases, with 8 bases left in between. The germline V gene encodes CDR1 SGHRS and CDR2 YFSETQ. CDR3 size: 12 residues. The CDR3 DNA is TGCGCCAGCAGAGGACGTGAAGAGACCCAGTACTTC. It codes for CASRGREETQYF.

J is TRBJ2-4 and V is TRBV6-1, with TRBD1 matching 7 bases. This CDR3 contains 13 residues. Germline V gene data show CDR1 as MNHNS and CDR2 as SASEGT. J was trimmed by 3 bases and V by 5 bases; bases with no gene match: 1. CDR3 sequence (DNA): TGTGCCAGCAGTCGGGACAGCAAAAACATTCAGTACTTC. Residues: CASSRDSKNIQYF.

This chain joins TRBV4-2 and TRBJ2-5, with 13 bases aligning to TRBD2. Germline V gene sequence: CDR1 LGHNA, CDR2 YNFKEQ. CDR3 size: 16 residues. V lost 0 bases, J lost 5 bases, and 3 bases stayed unmatched. CDR3 nucleotide sequence: TGTGCCAGCAGCCAAGACACTAGCGGGGGGGCGGAGACCCAGTACTTC. It specifies CASSQDTSGGAETQYF.

This clone has just one count. The chain combines TRBV5-1 with TRBJ2-3, with TRBD1 matching over 12 bases. V lost 3 bases and J lost 4; bases outside the gene matches: 3. Germline loops: CDR1 SGHRS, CDR2 YFSETQ. The CDR3 has 15 residues. CDR3 in DNA: TGCGCCAGCAGCTGGGGACAGGGGGCCCCAGATACGCAGTATTTT. Its protein is CASSWGQGAPDTQYF.

The chain carries TRBV4-2 and TRBJ1-3; D is unclear. Trimming cost V 4 bases and J 4 bases, with 14 bases left between them. The CDR3 is made up of 15 amino acids. The germline V gene encodes CDR1 LGHNA and CDR2 YNFKEQ. Written as DNA, the CDR3 is TGTGCCAGCAGCCCCGACGGGTCAGGAGGAAACACCATATATTTT. Translated: CASSPDGSGGNTIYF.

The rearrangement uses TRBV10-3 and TRBJ2-1, with 10 positions matching TRBD2. The germline V gene has CDR1 ENHRY and CDR2 SYGVKD. CDR3 length: 12 amino acids. J gave up 8 bases and V 9 bases, and 4 bases lay outside the gene matches. In DNA, the CDR3 is TGTGCCATTACTAGCGGGGTGGATGAGCAGTTCTTC. Translated: CAITSGVDEQFF.

This chain uses TRBV5-4 with TRBJ1-5; D not resolved. Germline V gene sequence: CDR1 SGHNT, CDR2 YYREEE (reference sequence). V was clipped by 0 bases and J by 2 bases, with 9 bases between them. This CDR3 has 15 amino acids. CDR3 residues: CASSLGPRGNQPQHF. The CDR3 nucleotides are TGTGCCAGCAGCTTGGGGCCAAGGGGCAATCAGCCCCAGCATTTT.

The CDR3 is CSVVGPPNTGELFF. CDR3 coding DNA: TGCAGCGTTGTAGGGCCCCCGAACACCGGGGAGCTGTTTTTT. V gene TRBV29-1 combines with J gene TRBJ2-2; no definite D call. Germline assignment: CDR1 SQVTM and CDR2 ANQGSEA. V was pared by 4 bases and J by 0 bases, with 9 bases between. This CDR3 is 14 amino acids long.

Of note for this clone: In the same sample, other DNA sequences code for this CDR3. The chain employs TRBV5-1 and TRBJ1-6; D might be TRBD1 (5 bases). The CDR3 is 16 amino acids. Per the germline V gene, CDR1 is SGHRS and CDR2 is YFSETQ. Trimming cost V 1 base and J 8 bases, with 16 bases left between them. The CDR3 coding sequence is TGCGCCAGCAGCTTGTTAACAGGTTCCCGTGATTCACCCCTCCACTTT. Its translation: CASSLLTGSRDSPLHF.

This rearrangement joins TRBV6-5 to TRBJ1-1, with unresolved D. The CDR3 consists of 15 residues. The V gene lost 1 base and the J gene lost 1 base, with 10 bases spanning the gap. In germline, CDR1 is MNHEY, CDR2 SVGAGI. Here the CDR3 reads CASSYLRTGNTEAFF. The CDR3 nucleotides read TGTGCCAGCAGTTACTTGAGGACGGGGAACACTGAAGCTTTCTTT.

J is TRBJ2-7 and V is TRBV5-1; maybe TRBD2 (5 bases). Trimming left V 4 bases short and J 1 base short, with 15 bases between. Germline V gene data show CDR1 as SGHRS and CDR2 as YFSETQ. The CDR3 is 15 amino acids. The CDR3 loop reads CASSGRVSGSYEQYF. CDR3 nucleotides: TGCGCCAGCAGCGGTCGGGTTTCGGGATCCTACGAGCAGTACTTC.

This clone has a handful of counts. The gene calls are TRBV5-1 and TRBJ1-6, with 10 bases identical to TRBD1. With 4 bases clipped from V and 7 bases from J, the junction kept 5 bases outside the gene matches. Germline V gene data show CDR1 as SGHRS and CDR2 as YFSETQ. The CDR3 loop spans 15 amino acids. CDR3 DNA: TGCGCCAGCAGCCGACAGGGGGCCAGGAATTCACCCCTCCACTTT. Translation gives CASSRQGARNSPLHF.